One sample yielded the 2 T cell receptor beta chains listed below, sequenced in a study of blood T cell repertoires in COVID-19. The repertoire was sequenced with immunoSEQ multiplex PCR; TCRdb's copy has only in-frame clones and lacks some. The data contain about 250,000 clones, 84% of them singletons. Sequencing was carried out using peripheral blood. The receptors stem from a man in his forties or fifties with acute or convalescent COVID-19.

This clone has only a few counts. This rearrangement joins TRBV6-5 to TRBJ1-2; 9 bases align to TRBD1. This CDR3 has 11 amino acids. J gave up 8 bases and V 9 bases, and 4 bases lay outside the gene matches. CDR1 MNHEY and CDR2 SVGAGI come from the germline V gene. CDR3 DNA: TGTGCCAGTAAGGGACAGGGAGGCTACACCTTC. As protein: CASKGQGGYTF.

The rearrangement uses TRBV3-1 (or the pseudogene TRBV3-2) and TRBJ2-1; 8 positions match TRBD2. V lost 4 bases, J lost 9 bases, and 5 bases stayed unmatched. The germline V gene encodes CDR1 LGHDT and CDR2 YNNKEL (reference sequence). The CDR3 length is 13 residues. CDR3: CASSLGLGGEQFF. The CDR3 bases are TGTGCCAGCAGCCTGGGACTAGGGGGTGAGCAGTTCTTC.